The clone carrying this T cell receptor (beta chain) has more than one count but fewer than ten. The antigen is undetermined. Selection required adequate fresh-frozen tumor tissue plus more than two years' survival data. Some clones are missing from TCRdb's copy, which holds only in-frame ones; the method was immunoSEQ multiplex PCR. This sample has 95,000 to 110,000 clones, with 75% to 85% found just once. Trimming removed 4 bases at V and 8 bases at J, with 20 bases between. This CDR3 comprises 15 residues. Germline CDR1 is ENHRY and CDR2 is SYGVKD. This sample is part of a study of glioma-infiltrating T cells after dendritic cell vaccination. About the research overall: Glioblastoma patients came from Phase I and II dendritic cell vaccination trials. Study-wide findings and caveats: Longer survival after dendritic cell vaccination followed higher pretreatment TIL content.

Here the sequenced sample was blood, taken before dendritic cell vaccination. The chain uses TRBV10-3 and TRBJ1-2, with TRBD1 as a possible D gene (6 bases). The sequence came from a human donor with glioblastoma. CDR3 sequence reads: CAISASSEQGSGYTF. DNA of the CDR3: TGTGCCATCAGTGCTTCTTCAGAACAGGGAAGCGGCTACACCTTC.